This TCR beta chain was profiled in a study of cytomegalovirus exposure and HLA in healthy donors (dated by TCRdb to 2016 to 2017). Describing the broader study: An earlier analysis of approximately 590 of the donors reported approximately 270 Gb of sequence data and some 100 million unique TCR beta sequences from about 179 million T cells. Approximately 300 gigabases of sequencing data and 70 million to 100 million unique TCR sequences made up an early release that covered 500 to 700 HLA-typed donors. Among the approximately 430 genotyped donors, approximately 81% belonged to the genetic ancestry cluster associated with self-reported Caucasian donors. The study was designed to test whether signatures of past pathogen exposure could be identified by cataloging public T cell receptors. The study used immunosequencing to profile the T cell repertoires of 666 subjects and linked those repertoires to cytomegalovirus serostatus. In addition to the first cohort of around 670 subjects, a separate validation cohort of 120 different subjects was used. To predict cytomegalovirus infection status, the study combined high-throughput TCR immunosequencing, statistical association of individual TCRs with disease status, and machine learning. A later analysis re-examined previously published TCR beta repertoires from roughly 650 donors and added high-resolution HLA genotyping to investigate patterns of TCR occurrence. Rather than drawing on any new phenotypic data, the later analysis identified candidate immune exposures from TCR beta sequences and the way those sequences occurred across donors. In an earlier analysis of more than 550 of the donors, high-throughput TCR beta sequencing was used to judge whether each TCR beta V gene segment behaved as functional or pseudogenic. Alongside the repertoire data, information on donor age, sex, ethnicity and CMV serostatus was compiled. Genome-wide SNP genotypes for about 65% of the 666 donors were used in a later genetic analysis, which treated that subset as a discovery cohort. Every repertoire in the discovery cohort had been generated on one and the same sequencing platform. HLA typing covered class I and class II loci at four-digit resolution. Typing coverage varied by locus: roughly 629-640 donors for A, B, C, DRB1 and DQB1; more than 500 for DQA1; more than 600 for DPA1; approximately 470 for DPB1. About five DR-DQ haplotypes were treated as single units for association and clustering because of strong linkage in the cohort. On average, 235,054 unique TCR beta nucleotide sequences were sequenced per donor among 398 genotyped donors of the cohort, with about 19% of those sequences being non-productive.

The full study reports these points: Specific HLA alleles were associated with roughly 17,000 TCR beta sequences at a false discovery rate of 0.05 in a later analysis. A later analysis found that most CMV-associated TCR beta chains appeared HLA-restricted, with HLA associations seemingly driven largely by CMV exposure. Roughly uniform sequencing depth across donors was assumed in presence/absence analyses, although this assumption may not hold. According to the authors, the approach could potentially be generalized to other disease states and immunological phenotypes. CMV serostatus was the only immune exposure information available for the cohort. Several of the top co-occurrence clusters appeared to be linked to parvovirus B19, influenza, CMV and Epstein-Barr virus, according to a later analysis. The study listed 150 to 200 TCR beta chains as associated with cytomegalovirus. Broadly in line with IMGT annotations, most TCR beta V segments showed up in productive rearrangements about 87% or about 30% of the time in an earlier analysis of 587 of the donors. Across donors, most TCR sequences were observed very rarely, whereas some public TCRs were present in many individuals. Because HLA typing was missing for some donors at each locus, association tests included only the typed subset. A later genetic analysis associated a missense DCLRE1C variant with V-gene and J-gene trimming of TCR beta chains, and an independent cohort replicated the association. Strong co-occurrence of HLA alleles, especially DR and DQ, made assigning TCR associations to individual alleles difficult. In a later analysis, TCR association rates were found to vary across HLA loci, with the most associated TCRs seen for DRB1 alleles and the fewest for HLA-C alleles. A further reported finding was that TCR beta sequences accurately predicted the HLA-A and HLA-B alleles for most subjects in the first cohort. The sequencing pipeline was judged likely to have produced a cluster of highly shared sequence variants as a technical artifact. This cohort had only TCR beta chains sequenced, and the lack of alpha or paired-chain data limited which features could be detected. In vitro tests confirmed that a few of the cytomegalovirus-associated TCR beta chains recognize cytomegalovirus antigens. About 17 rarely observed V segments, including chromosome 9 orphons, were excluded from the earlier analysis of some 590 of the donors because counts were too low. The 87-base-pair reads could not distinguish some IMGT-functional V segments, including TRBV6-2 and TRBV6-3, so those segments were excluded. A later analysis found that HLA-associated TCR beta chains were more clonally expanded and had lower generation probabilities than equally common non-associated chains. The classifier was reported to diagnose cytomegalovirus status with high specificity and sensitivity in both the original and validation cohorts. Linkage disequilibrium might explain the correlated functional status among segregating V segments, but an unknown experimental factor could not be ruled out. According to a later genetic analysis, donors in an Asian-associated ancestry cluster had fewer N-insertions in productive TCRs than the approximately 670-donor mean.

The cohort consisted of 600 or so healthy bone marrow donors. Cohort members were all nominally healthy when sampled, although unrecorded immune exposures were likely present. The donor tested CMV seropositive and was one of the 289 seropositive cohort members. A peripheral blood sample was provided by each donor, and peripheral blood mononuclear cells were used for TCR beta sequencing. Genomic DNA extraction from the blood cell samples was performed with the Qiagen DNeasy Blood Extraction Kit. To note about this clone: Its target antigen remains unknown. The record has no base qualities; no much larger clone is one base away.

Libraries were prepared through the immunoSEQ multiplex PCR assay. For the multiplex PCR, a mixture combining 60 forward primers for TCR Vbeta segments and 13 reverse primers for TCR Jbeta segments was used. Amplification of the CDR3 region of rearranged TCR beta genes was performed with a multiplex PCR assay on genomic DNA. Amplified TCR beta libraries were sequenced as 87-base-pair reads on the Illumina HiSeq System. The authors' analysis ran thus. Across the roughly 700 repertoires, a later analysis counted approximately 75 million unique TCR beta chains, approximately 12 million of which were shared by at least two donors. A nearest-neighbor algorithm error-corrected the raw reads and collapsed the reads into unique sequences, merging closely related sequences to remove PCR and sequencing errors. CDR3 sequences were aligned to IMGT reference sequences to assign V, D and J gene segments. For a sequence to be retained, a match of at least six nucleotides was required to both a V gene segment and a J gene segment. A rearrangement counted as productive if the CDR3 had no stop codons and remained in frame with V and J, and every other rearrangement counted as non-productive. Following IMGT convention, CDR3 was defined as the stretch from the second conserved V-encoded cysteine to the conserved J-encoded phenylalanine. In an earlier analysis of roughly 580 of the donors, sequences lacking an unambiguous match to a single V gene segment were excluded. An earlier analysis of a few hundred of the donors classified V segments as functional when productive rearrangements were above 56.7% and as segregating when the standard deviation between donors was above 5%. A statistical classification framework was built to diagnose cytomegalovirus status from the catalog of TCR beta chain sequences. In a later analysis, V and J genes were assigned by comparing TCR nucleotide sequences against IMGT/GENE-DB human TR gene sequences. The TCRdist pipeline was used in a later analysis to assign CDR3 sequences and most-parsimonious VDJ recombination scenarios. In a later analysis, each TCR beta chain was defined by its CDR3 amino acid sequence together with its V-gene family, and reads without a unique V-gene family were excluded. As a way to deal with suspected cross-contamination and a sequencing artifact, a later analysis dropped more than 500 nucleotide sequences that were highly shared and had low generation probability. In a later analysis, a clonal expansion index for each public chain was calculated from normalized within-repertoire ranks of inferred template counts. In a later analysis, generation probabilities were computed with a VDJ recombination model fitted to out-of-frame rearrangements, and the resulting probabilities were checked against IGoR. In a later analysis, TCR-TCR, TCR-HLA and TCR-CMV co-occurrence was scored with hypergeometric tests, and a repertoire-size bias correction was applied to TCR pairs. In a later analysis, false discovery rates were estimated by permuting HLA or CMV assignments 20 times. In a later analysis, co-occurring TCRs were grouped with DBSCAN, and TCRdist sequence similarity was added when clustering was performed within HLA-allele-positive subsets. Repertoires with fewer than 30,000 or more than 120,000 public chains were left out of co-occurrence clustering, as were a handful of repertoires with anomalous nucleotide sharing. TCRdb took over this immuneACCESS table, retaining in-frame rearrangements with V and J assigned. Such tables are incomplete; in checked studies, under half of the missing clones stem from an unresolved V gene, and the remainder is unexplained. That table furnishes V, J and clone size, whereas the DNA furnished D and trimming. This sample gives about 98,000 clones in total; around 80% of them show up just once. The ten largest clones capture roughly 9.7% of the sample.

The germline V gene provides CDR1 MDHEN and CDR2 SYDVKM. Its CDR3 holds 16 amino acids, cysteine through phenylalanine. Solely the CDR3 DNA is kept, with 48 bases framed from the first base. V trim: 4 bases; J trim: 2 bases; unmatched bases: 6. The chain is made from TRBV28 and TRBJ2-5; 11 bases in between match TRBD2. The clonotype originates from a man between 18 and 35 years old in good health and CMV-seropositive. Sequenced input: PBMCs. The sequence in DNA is TGTGCCAGCAGTTCTTTACTAGCGGGAGCTCAAGAGACCCAGTACTTC. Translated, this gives CASSSLLAGAQETQYF.